The clone carrying this T cell receptor (beta chain) was seen just once. Libraries were prepared by immunoSEQ multiplex PCR; TCRdb keeps only in-frame clonotypes and omits some of them. The repertoire holds approximately 110,000 clones, with 81% as singletons. This sample is part of a study of blood T cell repertoires in COVID-19. Overall study: Some COVID-19 samples were acute and others convalescent; all came from the United States, Italy and Spain.

The CDR3 is 18 residues long. Germline V gene data show CDR1 as SNHLY and CDR2 as FYNNEI. Trimming removed 8 bases from V and 0 bases from J; junction bases left unmatched: 18. The V call is TRBV2, the J call TRBJ1-1; 7 positions agree with TRBD1. This receptor was taken from a man aged 50 to 60 with acute or convalescent COVID-19. Sequenced: peripheral blood. In DNA, the CDR3 is TGTGCCAGCGTTATAAGTTCACGGCCGGGACAGTTGAACACTGAAGCTTTCTTT. Translating it yields CASVISSRPGQLNTEAFF.